This entry is about one T cell receptor beta chain. The repertoire was sequenced with immunoSEQ multiplex PCR; TCRdb's copy has only in-frame clones and lacks some. The data show roughly 290,000 clones, with 80% to 90% seen just once and roughly 2% held by the top ten. This CDR3 has 12 residues. V dropped 6 bases and J dropped 8 bases, with 13 bases sitting between them. CDR1 and CDR2 from the germline V gene are MNHEY and SMNVEV (reference sequence). This sample was included in a study of blood T cell repertoires in COVID-19. Whole-study context: Italy, Spain and the United States were the sources of the convalescent and acute COVID-19 samples.

Participants' own reports of clinical history determined their cohort assignment. The receptor was derived from a man aged 25-40 years who had recovered from COVID-19. This rearrangement joins TRBV27 to TRBJ1-1; TRBD1 is a possible D gene (5 bases). The specimen sequenced was PBMCs or T cells enriched from blood (not recorded which). CDR3 residues: CASSTTGGEAFF. CDR3 DNA sequence: TGTGCCAGCAGCACGACCGGGGGAGAAGCTTTCTTT.